This passage covers 3 T cell receptor beta chains from one sample sequenced in a study of CD8 T cells in ankylosing spondylitis. TCRdb reprocessed the 5' RACE reads via MiXCR and lists one record per CDR3 protein. The sample consists of 150,000 to 200,000 distinct CDR3 sequences, about an eighth of them appearing once. Sequenced input: blood, either unsorted or a sorted T cell fraction (not recorded which). The receptors were gathered from a female donor with ankylosing spondylitis or in good health (not recorded which).

In this sample, this clonotype turned up many times. V gene TRBV13 combines with J gene TRBJ1-6; D remains ambiguous. Germline CDR1 reads PRHDT; CDR2 reads FYEKMQ (reference sequence). This CDR3 has 14 amino acids. Trimming took off 3 bases at V and 8 bases at J, with 11 bases between the two ends. The CDR3: CASSFGRLDSPLHF. The CDR3 DNA is TGTGCCAGCAGCTTCGGCAGGTTGGATTCACCCCTCCACTTT.

The chain joins TRBV27 to TRBJ1-1, with TRBD1 matching 11 bases. With 3 bases clipped from V and 3 bases from J, the junction kept 9 bases outside the gene matches. CDR1 MNHEY and CDR2 SMNVEV come from the germline V gene (reference sequence). The CDR3 has 17 residues. The CDR3 DNA sequence: TGTGCCAGCAGTTTCGATCTACCGGGACAGGGGGACACTGAAGCTTTCTTT. Encoded protein: CASSFDLPGQGDTEAFF.

This clonotype was observed many times. The rearrangement links TRBV12-3 or TRBV12-4 to TRBJ2-2; TRBD2 matches 9 bases. V gave up 3 bases and J gave up 1 base; unmatched junction bases: 6. The length of the CDR3 is 17 residues. The CDR3 sequence: CASSFSSGRLNTGELFF. CDR3 sequence (DNA): TGTGCCAGCAGTTTTTCGAGCGGGAGGCTGAACACCGGGGAGCTGTTTTTT.